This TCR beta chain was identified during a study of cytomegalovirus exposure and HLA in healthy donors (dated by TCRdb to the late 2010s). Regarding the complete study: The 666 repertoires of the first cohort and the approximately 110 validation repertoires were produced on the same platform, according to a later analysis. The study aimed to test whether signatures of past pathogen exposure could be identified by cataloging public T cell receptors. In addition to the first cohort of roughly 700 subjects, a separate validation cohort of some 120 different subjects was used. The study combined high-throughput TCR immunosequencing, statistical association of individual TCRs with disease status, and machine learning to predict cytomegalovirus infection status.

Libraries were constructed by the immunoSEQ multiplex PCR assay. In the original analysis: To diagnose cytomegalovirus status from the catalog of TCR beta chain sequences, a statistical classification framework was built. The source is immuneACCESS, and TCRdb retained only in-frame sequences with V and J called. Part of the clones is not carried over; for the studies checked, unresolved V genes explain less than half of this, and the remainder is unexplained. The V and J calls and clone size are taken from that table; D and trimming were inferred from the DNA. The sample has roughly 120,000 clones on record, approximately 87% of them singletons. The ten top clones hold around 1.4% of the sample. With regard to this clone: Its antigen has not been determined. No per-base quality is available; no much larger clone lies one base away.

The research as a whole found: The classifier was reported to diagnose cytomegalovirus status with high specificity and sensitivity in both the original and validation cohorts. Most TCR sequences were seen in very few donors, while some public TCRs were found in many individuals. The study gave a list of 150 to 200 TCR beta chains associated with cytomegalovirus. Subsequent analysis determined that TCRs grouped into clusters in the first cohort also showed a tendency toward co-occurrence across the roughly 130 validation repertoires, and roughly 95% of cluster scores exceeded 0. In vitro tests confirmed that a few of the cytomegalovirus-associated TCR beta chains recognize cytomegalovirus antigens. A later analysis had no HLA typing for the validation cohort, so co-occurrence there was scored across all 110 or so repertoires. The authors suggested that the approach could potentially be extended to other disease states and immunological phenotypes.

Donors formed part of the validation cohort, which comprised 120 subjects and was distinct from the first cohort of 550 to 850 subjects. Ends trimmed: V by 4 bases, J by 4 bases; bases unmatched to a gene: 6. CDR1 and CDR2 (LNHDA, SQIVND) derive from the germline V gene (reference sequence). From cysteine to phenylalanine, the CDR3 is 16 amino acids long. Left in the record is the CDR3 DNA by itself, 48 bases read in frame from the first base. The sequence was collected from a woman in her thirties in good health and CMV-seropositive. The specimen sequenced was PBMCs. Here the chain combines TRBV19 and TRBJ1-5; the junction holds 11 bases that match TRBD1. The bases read TGTGCCAGTAGTACCCAGGACAGGGGGCTGAATCAGCCCCAGCATTTT. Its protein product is CASSTQDRGLNQPQHF.